This T cell receptor beta chain is drawn from a study of cytomegalovirus exposure and HLA in healthy donors. The CDR3 covers 12 residues. With V trimmed by 2 bases and J by 8 bases, 1 base remained unmatched. Germline CDR1 reads MRHNA; CDR2 reads SNTAGT. About this clone itself: What it binds is unknown.

Study-level results: The listing of roughly 160 TCR beta chains classed them as cytomegalovirus-associated.

Libraries were prepared by immunoSEQ multiplex PCR; TCRdb keeps only in-frame clonotypes and omits some of them. The sample lists more than 300,000 clones, around 86% occurring once. It was the approximately 120-subject validation cohort, separate from the approximately 690-subject first cohort, to which the donors belonged. The clonotype comes from a woman between 18 and 29 years old in good health and CMV-seronegative. The sequenced sample was PBMCs. The J gene is TRBJ1-2, the V gene TRBV6-4; 8 nucleotides line up with TRBD1. CDR3 in amino acids: CASSDRDRGYTF. The CDR3 DNA reads as TGTGCCAGCAGTGACCGGGACAGGGGCTACACCTTC.